One and the same sample provided the 20 T cell receptor beta chains below, sequenced in a study of metastatic and nonmetastatic thyroid tumors. TCRdb re-called the PCR reads through MiXCR. The sample yields 25,000 to 35,000 clones, 25% to 35% seen once. All patients were treatment-naive before thyroid surgery. Sequenced sample: blood. These receptors all stem from a female donor with papillary thyroid cancer or a benign thyroid nodule (not recorded which). Some clones in this sample may be carry-over from other donors' samples.

This clone was observed a handful of times. V usage is TRBV2 and J usage is TRBJ2-7; D is unclear. CDR3 size: 15 residues. The V gene lost 8 bases and the J gene lost 2 bases, with 19 bases spanning the gap. From germline, CDR1 is SNHLY and CDR2 FYNNEI. CDR3 in DNA: TGTGCCAGCGTACCGGACCGGAGAAATACCTACGAGCAGTACTTC. Protein sequence: CASVPDRRNTYEQYF.

Only a few counts were recorded for this clone. Written as DNA, the CDR3 is TGTGCCACCGCCAAAGGGACCGACTATGGCTACACCTTC. Its protein product is CATAKGTDYGYTF. V and J are TRBV24-1 and TRBJ1-2, with D possibly being TRBD1 (5 bases). Trimming cost V 9 bases and J 3 bases, with 13 bases left between them. Germline-derived CDR1 and CDR2 are KGHDR and SFDVKD. The CDR3 covers 13 residues.

This clone was detected a few times. The CDR3 ends on some other residue instead of the conserved phenylalanine or tryptophan, so this is likely a read error. The V and J genes are TRBV6-1 and TRBJ1-2, with 8 bases matching TRBD1. Trimming took 8 bases from V and 4 from J; bases not matched to a gene: 15. The germline gives CDR1 MNHNS, CDR2 SASEGT. There are 16 residues in the CDR3. The CDR3 loop reads CASSRDRDRHFYGYTL. The DNA for the CDR3 is TGTGCCAGCTCAAGGGACCGGGACAGGCACTTCTATGGCTACACCCTC.

The chain uses TRBV20-1 and TRBJ2-1; D is uncertain. Trimming pared 0 bases from V and 15 bases from J, leaving 3 bases between. Germline-derived CDR1 and CDR2 are DFQATT and SNEGSKA (reference sequence). CDR3 length equals 8 residues. The CDR3 is CSAREMFF. CDR3 coding DNA: TGCAGTGCTAGAGAAATGTTCTTC.

This clone has a handful of counts. The chain has TRBV6-2 or TRBV6-3 and TRBJ1-3; no definite D call. Trimming removed 0 bases from V and 0 bases from J, with 12 bases in between. The CDR3 consists of 17 residues. The germline CDR1 and CDR2 sequences are MNHEY and SVGEGT. The CDR3 here is CASSYSAAVISGNTIYF. The CDR3 DNA sequence: TGTGCCAGCAGTTACTCGGCAGCCGTTATCTCTGGAAACACCATATATTTT.

This rearrangement joins TRBV9 to TRBJ1-5, with D possibly TRBD1 on 6 matching bases. CDR3 length: 15 residues. With 0 bases removed from V and 5 bases from J, the gap between germline ends came to 12 bases. CDR1 and CDR2 from the germline V gene are SGDLS and YYNGEE. CDR3 sequence: CASSVGGGLDQPQHF. Written as DNA, the CDR3 is TGTGCCAGCAGCGTAGGCGGGGGCCTAGATCAGCCCCAGCATTTT.

There are a few counts of this clone. Other DNA sequences from this sample encode an identical CDR3 as well. The chain links TRBV27 to TRBJ2-7; 11 nucleotides line up with TRBD2. The CDR3 is made up of 14 amino acids. J was trimmed by 4 bases and V by 3 bases; bases with no gene match: 2. CDR1 is MNHEY and CDR2 is SMNVEV in the germline V gene (reference sequence). CDR3 DNA sequence: TGTGCCAGCAGTTTCGGGACTAGCGGTTACGAGCAGTACTTC. Its protein product is CASSFGTSGYEQYF.

This clone was seen only a few times. The CDR3 bases are TGTGCCAGCAGCACAGCCGGGACAGGGGGCCGGGGCTACACCTTC. It translates to CASSTAGTGGRGYTF. The V and J genes are TRBV11-3 and TRBJ1-2, with 12 bases lining up with TRBD1. This CDR3 has 15 amino acids. The germline gives CDR1 SGHNT, CDR2 YENEEA. V lost 5 bases, J lost 8 bases, and 9 bases stayed unmatched.

This clone is medium-sized by share. The CDR3 loop is CASSLVDRDEQYF. The CDR3 DNA reads as TGCGCCAGCAGCTTGGTTGACAGGGACGAGCAGTACTTC. V usage is TRBV5-1 and J usage is TRBJ2-7; TRBD1 matches at 7 bases. The V gene end was trimmed by 0 bases and the J gene end by 5 bases; junction bases not matched to a gene: 2. Germline loops: CDR1 SGHRS, CDR2 YFSETQ. This CDR3 contains 13 residues.

In its sample, this clone is medium-sized. This chain links TRBV5-1 with TRBJ2-7; 7 bases agree with TRBD2. Germline CDR1 is SGHRS and CDR2 is YFSETQ. V was clipped by 4 bases and J by 1 base; unmatched bases: 2. The CDR3 covers 13 residues. The CDR3: CASSPGGSYEQYF. In nucleotides, the CDR3 is TGCGCCAGCAGCCCCGGGGGGTCCTACGAGCAGTACTTC.

This clone appeared many times. A much bigger clone sits one base away, suggesting this may be a read error. Other DNA sequences in the same sample also yield this CDR3. This CDR3 reads CASIPTGGVDGYTF. In nucleotides, the CDR3 is TGCGCCAGCATCCCGACAGGGGGCGTAGATGGCTACACCTTC. The chain uses TRBV6-1 and TRBJ1-2, with 10 bases aligning to TRBD1. Germline loops: CDR1 MNHNS, CDR2 SASEGT. The CDR3 extends over 14 amino acids.

The chain has TRBV7-3 and TRBJ2-2, with no clear D. Germline CDR1 reads SGHTA; CDR2 reads FQGTGA. The CDR3 is made up of 16 amino acids. The V end was cut by 3 bases, the J end by 2 bases, with 13 bases between. This CDR3 is CASSFPGSRNTGELFF. The CDR3 DNA reads TGTGCCAGCAGCTTCCCCGGGTCCCGCAACACCGGGGAGCTGTTTTTT.

This clone is medium-sized (0.01 to 0.1%) in the sample. In DNA, the CDR3 is TGTGCCAGCAGATCCTCTCGGGACAGGGCCTACGAGCAGTACTTC. This encodes CASRSSRDRAYEQYF. The chain uses TRBV12-3 or TRBV12-4 and TRBJ2-7; 9 bases are a match to TRBD1. V was pared by 6 bases and J by 2 bases, with 8 bases of the junction left unmatched. The CDR3 contains 15 residues.

The rearrangement links TRBV20-1 to TRBJ2-1; 13 bases align to TRBD2. CDR3 size: 16 residues. The V gene end was trimmed by 6 bases and the J gene end by 6 bases; junction bases not matched to a gene: 11. Germline loops: CDR1 DFQATT, CDR2 SNEGSKA (reference sequence). CDR3 protein: CSATAAGLAGINEQFF. The CDR3 DNA reads as TGCAGTGCCACGGCTGCGGGACTAGCGGGAATCAATGAGCAGTTCTTC.

A word on this clone: The germline gene is not matched at one end of the junction; a read error may be the cause. The chain combines TRBV6-2 or TRBV6-3 with TRBJ1-3; no definite D call. Germline loops: CDR1 MNHEY, CDR2 SVGEGT. The CDR3 runs 17 residues. The CDR3 region is CASIYSDSYSSGNTIYF. CDR3 sequence (DNA): TGTGCCAGCATTTACTCCGACTCCTACTCCTCTGGAAACACCATATATTTT.

The V gene is TRBV12-5, the J gene TRBJ1-5; D is uncertain. The germline V and J ends were trimmed by 7 bases and 5 bases, with 12 bases remaining between them. CDR3 length: 13 residues. CDR1 and CDR2 from the germline V gene are LGHNT and FRNRAP. Written as DNA, the CDR3 is TGTGCTAGTGCCCCACTTTTGGATCAGCCCCAGCATTTT. Amino acid sequence: CASAPLLDQPQHF. The whole variable domain, filled in from reference TRBV12-5 and TRBJ1-5, reads DARVTQTPRHKVTEMGQEVTMRCQPILGHNTVFWYRQTMMQGLELLAYFRNRAPLDDSGMPKDRFSAEMPDATLATLKIQPSEPRDSAVYFCASAPLLDQPQHFGDGTRLSIL.

This clone was detected ten times or more. The chain is built from TRBV30 and TRBJ2-2, with 16 nucleotides matching TRBD2. The junction had 9 bases not matched to a gene; V was cut back by 0 bases and J by 5 bases. Germline V gene sequence: CDR1 GTSNPN, CDR2 SVGIG (reference sequence). The length of the CDR3 is 19 residues. In nucleotides, the CDR3 is TGTGCCTGGAGTGTACCGCCGGGACTAGCGGGAGGGTTAACCGGGGAGCTGTTTTTT. Protein product: CAWSVPPGLAGGLTGELFF.

By frequency in the sample, this clone is medium-sized (0.01 to 0.1%). The gene calls are TRBV10-3 and TRBJ1-2; 7 nucleotides align to TRBD1. V gave up 6 bases and J gave up 8 bases; unmatched junction bases: 9. CDR3 length equals 13 residues. Germline CDR1 ENHRY, CDR2 SYGVKD. The chain's CDR3 is CAIRPRQGGGYTF. The CDR3, as DNA: TGTGCCATCAGACCTAGACAGGGTGGGGGCTACACCTTC.

In its sample, this clone was seen once. The J gene is TRBJ2-1, the V gene TRBV5-1; D gene ambiguous. V lost 4 bases and J lost 3, with 20 bases in between. Germline assignment: CDR1 SGHRS and CDR2 YFSETQ. The length of the CDR3 is 17 residues. This chain's CDR3 is CASSPQAVGTLYNEQFF. The CDR3 region has the DNA TGCGCCAGCAGCCCCCAGGCAGTGGGTACTCTCTACAATGAGCAGTTCTTC.

The chain carries TRBV11-2 and TRBJ2-7; TRBD1 matches 7 bases. The CDR3 has 16 amino acids. Germline V lookup: CDR1 SGHAT, CDR2 FQNNGV. The V segment lost 5 bases and the J segment 6 bases; nucleotides outside the gene matches: 16. The CDR3 loop is CASSKNTGAFTVEQYF. The CDR3 DNA reads TGTGCCAGCAGCAAAAATACAGGGGCCTTTACGGTCGAGCAGTACTTC.